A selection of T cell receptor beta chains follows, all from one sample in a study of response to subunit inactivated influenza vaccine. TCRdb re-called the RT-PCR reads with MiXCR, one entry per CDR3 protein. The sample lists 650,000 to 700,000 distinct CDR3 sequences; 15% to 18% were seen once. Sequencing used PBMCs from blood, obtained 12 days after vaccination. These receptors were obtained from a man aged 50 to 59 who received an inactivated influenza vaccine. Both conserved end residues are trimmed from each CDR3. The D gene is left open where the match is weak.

CDR3: ASSLENRGIAGGPVIFYEQF
D: TRBD2
V: TRBV12-3/TRBV12-4
J: TRBJ2-1
length: 20

CDR3: SVEAYGKENTIY
D: NA
V: TRBV29-1
J: TRBJ1-3
length: 12

CDR3: ASSLAVAGDGYT
D: NA
V: TRBV7-2
J: TRBJ1-2
length: 12

CDR3: SARRVAGSYEQY
D: TRBD2
V: TRBV20-1
J: TRBJ2-7
length: 12

CDR3: ASSLDFGGAPGSEDTQY
D: TRBD2
V: TRBV7-8
J: TRBJ2-3
length: 17

CDR3: ASSRGREDTQY
D: NA
V: TRBV4-1
J: TRBJ2-3
length: 11

CDR3: ASSLEAVGTDTQY
D: NA
V: TRBV7-6
J: TRBJ2-3
length: 13

CDR3: ASSQGLGGAYEQY
D: TRBD1
V: TRBV14
J: TRBJ2-7
length: 13

CDR3: ASSLNVVWGELF
D: NA
V: TRBV5-5
J: TRBJ2-2
length: 12

CDR3: SALTSVTNEQF
D: TRBD2
V: TRBV20-1
J: TRBJ2-1
length: 11

CDR3: ASSVVIGDTQY
D: NA
V: TRBV9
J: TRBJ2-3
length: 11

CDR3: ATSDFRAGKMETQY
D: NA
V: TRBV24-1
J: TRBJ2-5
length: 14

CDR3: ASSQFGGASTEAF
D: NA
V: TRBV3-1
J: TRBJ1-1
length: 13

CDR3: ASSGGRGGTQY
D: TRBD2
V: TRBV2
J: TRBJ2-5
length: 11

CDR3: AIRPGQGRQPQH
D: TRBD1
V: TRBV28
J: TRBJ1-5
length: 12

CDR3: ASSFQGKNQPQH
D: NA
V: TRBV6-2/TRBV6-3
J: TRBJ1-5
length: 12

CDR3: ASSADRVASGRAGSDTQY
D: TRBD2
V: TRBV25-1
J: TRBJ2-3
length: 18

CDR3: ASSLFARGIQRGDNNEQF
D: NA
V: TRBV12-3/TRBV12-4
J: TRBJ2-1
length: 18

CDR3: ASSHYEQY
D: NA
V: TRBV9
J: TRBJ2-7
length: 8

CDR3: ASSLGLAGAFGDTQY
D: TRBD2
V: TRBV5-1
J: TRBJ2-3
length: 15

CDR3: ASSSFSTYEQY
D: NA
V: TRBV6-6
J: TRBJ2-7
length: 11

CDR3: ASTPLAGSKGHEQF
D: TRBD2
V: TRBV6-1
J: TRBJ2-1
length: 14

CDR3: ASSLRLRGDIQY
D: NA
V: TRBV4-2
J: TRBJ2-4
length: 12

CDR3: SGLAGVVTDTQY
D: TRBD2
V: TRBV29-1
J: TRBJ2-3
length: 12

CDR3: AISVGVGTGDSGYT
D: TRBD1
V: TRBV10-3
J: TRBJ1-2
length: 14

CDR3: ASRSLKGDEKLF
D: NA
V: TRBV6-1
J: TRBJ1-4
length: 12

CDR3: ASSHGSTGNTEAF
D: NA
V: TRBV4-2
J: TRBJ1-1
length: 13

CDR3: ASRRDRGSYGYT
D: TRBD1
V: TRBV6-1
J: TRBJ1-2
length: 12

CDR3: ASSRGQGGFNEQF
D: TRBD1
V: TRBV5-1
J: TRBJ2-1
length: 13

CDR3: AISESLGQGDQETQY
D: TRBD1
V: TRBV10-3
J: TRBJ2-5
length: 15

CDR3: ASSDPSSGGANEQF
D: TRBD2
V: TRBV7-2
J: TRBJ2-1
length: 14

CDR3: ASSPAGTGTEQY
D: TRBD1
V: TRBV5-1
J: TRBJ2-7
length: 12

CDR3: ASSRQQGIKNTEAF
D: TRBD1
V: TRBV4-1
J: TRBJ1-1
length: 14

CDR3: ASTFRASGTYEQY
D: TRBD2
V: TRBV6-2/TRBV6-3
J: TRBJ2-7
length: 13

CDR3: AWSVGAGAHNEQF
D: TRBD2
V: TRBV30
J: TRBJ2-1
length: 13

CDR3: ASRGGNSGANVLT
D: NA
V: TRBV12-3/TRBV12-4
J: TRBJ2-6
length: 13

CDR3: ASSMGQTLTSTDTQY
D: TRBD1
V: TRBV7-2
J: TRBJ2-3
length: 15

CDR3: ASSLRQGRNTGELF
D: TRBD1
V: TRBV5-1
J: TRBJ2-2
length: 14

CDR3: ASRGHSVSPLH
D: NA
V: TRBV12-3/TRBV12-4
J: TRBJ1-6
length: 11

CDR3: SALSGLVETQN
D: NA
V: TRBV20-1
J: TRBJ2-5
length: 11

CDR3: ASSLTNSGISTDTQY
D: NA
V: TRBV7-9
J: TRBJ2-3
length: 15

CDR3: ASSQEGGGNNEQF
D: NA
V: TRBV4-2
J: TRBJ2-1
length: 13

CDR3: ASSLVGLAGGSDTQY
D: TRBD2
V: TRBV7-2
J: TRBJ2-3
length: 15

CDR3: ASSPASGSTDTQY
D: TRBD2
V: TRBV11-1
J: TRBJ2-3
length: 13

CDR3: SARGTERYGKLF
D: NA
V: TRBV20-1
J: TRBJ1-4
length: 12

CDR3: ATKERGGTDTQY
D: TRBD2
V: TRBV24-1
J: TRBJ2-3
length: 12

CDR3: SVEGTMNTEAF
D: NA
V: TRBV29-1
J: TRBJ1-1
length: 11

CDR3: ASSLMGQNYEQY
D: TRBD1
V: TRBV5-1
J: TRBJ2-7
length: 12

CDR3: ASRSGGPAYEQY
D: NA
V: TRBV28
J: TRBJ2-7
length: 12

CDR3: ASSQGGTSTDTQY
D: NA
V: TRBV3-1
J: TRBJ2-3
length: 13

CDR3: ASSLLAGETQY
D: TRBD2
V: TRBV5-6
J: TRBJ2-5
length: 11

CDR3: ASSFWAGSSYEQY
D: NA
V: TRBV28
J: TRBJ2-7
length: 13

CDR3: ASIKESTYEQY
D: NA
V: TRBV2
J: TRBJ2-7
length: 11

CDR3: ASSQDRRRASGDPDTQY
D: TRBD2
V: TRBV14
J: TRBJ2-3
length: 17

CDR3: ASSLQDRENYEQY
D: TRBD1
V: TRBV4-3
J: TRBJ2-7
length: 13

CDR3: ASSQLHLRWEGYNEQF
D: TRBD2
V: TRBV14
J: TRBJ2-1
length: 16

CDR3: ASSDRTPNTEAF
D: NA
V: TRBV2
J: TRBJ1-1
length: 12

CDR3: ASSLSTGDTQY
D: NA
V: TRBV7-2
J: TRBJ2-3
length: 11

CDR3: ASSSEVDTQY
D: NA
V: TRBV5-1
J: TRBJ2-3
length: 10

CDR3: ASSSLFGSVEAF
D: NA
V: TRBV5-5
J: TRBJ1-1
length: 12